This TCR beta chain originates from a study of cytomegalovirus exposure and HLA in healthy donors listed by TCRdb under 2017. Context from the whole study: According to an earlier analysis of several hundred of the donors, 150 million to 200 million T cells yielded 117 million unique TCR beta sequences and 276 Gb of sequence data. The study aimed to test whether signatures of past pathogen exposure could be identified by cataloging public T cell receptors. Among about 390 genotyped donors of the cohort, an average of around 240,000 unique TCR beta nucleotide sequences were sequenced per donor, around 20% of them non-productive. To predict cytomegalovirus infection status, the study combined high-throughput TCR immunosequencing, statistical association of individual TCRs with disease status, and machine learning. Class I and class II HLA loci were covered by the typing at four-digit resolution. The number of donors typed differed by locus, with 629-630 for A, B, C, DRB1 and DQB1, more than 500 for DQA1, 600 to 610 for DPA1, and some 440 for DPB1. Of the approximately 400 genotyped donors, about 80% fell in the genetic ancestry cluster associated with self-reported Caucasian donors. To decide whether each TCR beta V gene segment behaved as functional or pseudogenic, an earlier analysis of some 570 of the donors relied on high-throughput TCR beta sequencing. A later genetic analysis used genome-wide SNP genotypes for about 60% of the roughly 700 donors, treating that subset as a discovery cohort. Several DR-DQ haplotypes were handled as single units for association and clustering, since linkage in the cohort was strong. Approximately 310 gigabases of sequencing data and 70 million to 100 million unique TCR sequences were included in an early release covering 550 to 800 HLA-typed donors. A separate validation cohort of about 110 different subjects was used in addition to the roughly 670-subject first cohort. The later analysis used no new phenotypic data to find candidate immune exposures, relying instead on TCR beta sequences and their occurrence across donors. Donor age, sex, ethnicity and CMV serostatus were collected together with the repertoire data. Using immunosequencing, the study profiled T cell repertoires from fewer than 850 subjects and related those repertoires to cytomegalovirus serostatus. A later analysis re-examined previously published TCR beta repertoires from 610 or so donors and added high-resolution HLA genotyping to investigate patterns of TCR occurrence. Every discovery cohort repertoire had been produced on one sequencing platform. Overall results and qualifications from the work: In a later genetic analysis, fewer N-insertions in productive TCRs were reported among donors in an Asian-associated ancestry cluster than the roughly 700-donor mean. In an earlier analysis of some 500 of the donors, most TCR beta V segments were observed in productive rearrangements about 87% or about 30% of the time, broadly matching IMGT annotations. A later analysis found that most CMV-associated TCR beta chains appeared HLA-restricted, with HLA associations seemingly driven largely by CMV exposure. The only immune exposure information available for the cohort was CMV serostatus. A later analysis reported that several top co-occurrence clusters appeared linked to parvovirus B19, influenza, CMV and Epstein-Barr virus. A few of the identified cytomegalovirus-associated TCR beta chains were confirmed in vitro to be specific for cytomegalovirus antigens. Because some donors lacked HLA typing at each locus, the association tests relied only on the typed subset. The study gave a list of around 170 TCR beta chains associated with cytomegalovirus. A later analysis associated about 18,000 TCR beta sequences with specific HLA alleles at a false discovery rate of 0.05. A further reported finding was that TCR beta sequences accurately predicted the HLA-A and HLA-B alleles for most subjects in the first cohort. Some IMGT-functional V segments, including TRBV6-2 and TRBV6-3, could not be distinguished by the 87-base-pair reads and were therefore excluded. In a later analysis, HLA-associated TCR beta chains showed more clonal expansion and lower generation probabilities than non-associated chains that were equally common. V-gene and J-gene trimming of TCR beta chains was associated with a missense DCLRE1C variant in a later genetic analysis, and the association was replicated in an independent cohort. The sequencing pipeline was judged likely to have produced a cluster of highly shared sequence variants as a technical artifact. When HLA alleles, especially DR and DQ, strongly co-occurred, TCR associations were difficult to assign to individual alleles. Cytomegalovirus status was reported to be diagnosed by the classifier with high specificity and sensitivity in both the original and validation cohorts. Because counts were too low, 15 to 20 rarely observed V segments, including chromosome 9 orphons, were left out of the earlier analysis of 587 of the donors. Correlated functional status among segregating V segments might reflect linkage disequilibrium, but an unknown experimental factor could not be ruled out. In a later analysis, the rate of TCR association differed among HLA loci, with DRB1 alleles having the most associated TCRs and HLA-C alleles having the fewest. The authors suggested that the approach could potentially be extended to other disease states and immunological phenotypes. The presence/absence analyses assumed that sequencing depth was roughly uniform across donors, and that assumption may not be true. Most TCR sequences were observed very rarely across donors, whereas some public TCRs were present in many individuals. In this cohort, only TCR beta chains were sequenced, and detectable features were limited by the absence of alpha or paired-chain data.

This clone was observed a handful of times. This receptor's antigen is unknown. No qualities accompany the bases; no much larger clone lies one base away. The V and J ends are trimmed by 2 bases and 6 bases, leaving 10 bases between them. The CDR3 runs 13 residues from the cysteine to the phenylalanine. Just the 39-base CDR3 DNA is kept, in frame starting at base 1. The germline V gene supplies CDR1 MDHEN and CDR2 SYDVKM. The cohort comprised hundreds of healthy bone marrow donors. All cohort members were sampled while nominally healthy, although unrecorded immune exposures were likely present. The donor was CMV seronegative and belonged to the group of roughly 330 seronegative cohort members. Every donor gave a peripheral blood sample, and the peripheral blood mononuclear cells from that sample were used for TCR beta sequencing. Genomic DNA extraction from the blood cell samples was performed with the Qiagen DNeasy Blood Extraction Kit.

The library relied on the immunoSEQ multiplex PCR assay. For the multiplex PCR, a mixture combining 60 forward primers for TCR Vbeta segments and 13 reverse primers for TCR Jbeta segments was used. Amplification of the CDR3 region of rearranged TCR beta genes was performed with a multiplex PCR assay on genomic DNA. Amplified TCR beta libraries were sequenced as 87-base-pair reads on the Illumina HiSeq System. The study's own analysis went as follows. A later analysis tallied 75 million to 85 million unique TCR beta chains across the 550 to 850 repertoires, and some 10 million of those chains were shared by two or more donors. Raw reads were error-corrected and collapsed into unique sequences with a nearest-neighbor algorithm that merged closely related sequences to remove PCR and sequencing errors. V, D and J gene segments were assigned by aligning CDR3 sequences to IMGT reference sequences. For a sequence to be retained, a match of at least six nucleotides to both a V gene segment and a J gene segment was required. Rearrangements were called productive when the CDR3 lacked stop codons and stayed in frame with V and J; all others were non-productive. CDR3 was defined by IMGT convention, running from the second conserved V-encoded cysteine to the conserved J-encoded phenylalanine. The earlier analysis of about 640 of the donors excluded any sequence lacking an unambiguous match to a single V gene segment. In an earlier analysis of more than 500 of the donors, a V segment was called functional when productive rearrangements were above 56.7%, and segregating when the standard deviation between donors exceeded 5%. To diagnose cytomegalovirus status from the catalog of TCR beta chain sequences, a statistical classification framework was built. In a later analysis, TCR nucleotide sequences were compared against IMGT/GENE-DB human TR gene sequences so that V and J genes could be assigned. The TCRdist pipeline was used in a later analysis to assign CDR3 sequences and most-parsimonious VDJ recombination scenarios. In a later analysis, every TCR beta chain was defined by the combination of its CDR3 amino acid sequence and its V-gene family, and reads without a unique V-gene family were dropped. In a later analysis, 550 to 650 highly shared, low-generation-probability nucleotide sequences were removed to address suspected cross-contamination and a sequencing artifact. A later analysis calculated a clonal expansion index for each public chain from normalized within-repertoire ranks of inferred template counts. In a later analysis, generation probabilities were computed with a VDJ recombination model fitted to out-of-frame rearrangements, and the resulting probabilities were checked against IGoR. In a later analysis, hypergeometric tests were used to score TCR-TCR, TCR-HLA and TCR-CMV co-occurrence, with a repertoire-size bias correction applied to TCR pairs. To estimate false discovery rates, a later analysis permuted the HLA or CMV assignments 20 times. A later analysis grouped co-occurring TCRs with DBSCAN, adding TCRdist sequence similarity when clustering within HLA-allele-positive subsets. Co-occurrence clustering excluded repertoires with fewer than 30,000 or more than 120,000 public chains, plus five with anomalous nucleotide sharing. In TCRdb, the immuneACCESS table is reduced to in-frame sequences with V and J assigned. These tables do not hold every clone; where another copy was compared, an unresolved V gene accounts for under half, and the others remain unexplained. That table gives V, J and clone size, and the DNA gave D and trimming. The sample includes 95,000 to 150,000 clones, with roughly 78% observed a single time. Approximately 3.5% of the sample is in the top ten clones.

The sample consisted of PBMCs. The sequence links TRBV28 to TRBJ1-1; the D segment could be TRBD1, given 5 matching bases. The sequence was obtained from a man aged 25 to 40 in good health and CMV-seronegative. The CDR3 region reads CASSLRGSAEAFF. The DNA sequence is given as TGTGCCAGCAGTTTACGGGGGAGCGCTGAAGCTTTCTTT.